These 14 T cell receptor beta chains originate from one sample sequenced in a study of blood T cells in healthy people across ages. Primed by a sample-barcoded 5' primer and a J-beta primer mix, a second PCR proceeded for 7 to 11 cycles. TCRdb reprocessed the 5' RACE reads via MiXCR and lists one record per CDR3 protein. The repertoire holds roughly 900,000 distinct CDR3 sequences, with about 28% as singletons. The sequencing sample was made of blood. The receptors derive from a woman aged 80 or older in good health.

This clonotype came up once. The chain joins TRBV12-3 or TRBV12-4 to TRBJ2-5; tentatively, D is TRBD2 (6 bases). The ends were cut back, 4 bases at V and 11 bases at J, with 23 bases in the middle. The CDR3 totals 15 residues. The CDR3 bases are TGTGCCAGCAGTTCCGGGGGAACCGCATACAATGAGCAGTACTTC. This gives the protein CASSSGGTAYNEQYF.

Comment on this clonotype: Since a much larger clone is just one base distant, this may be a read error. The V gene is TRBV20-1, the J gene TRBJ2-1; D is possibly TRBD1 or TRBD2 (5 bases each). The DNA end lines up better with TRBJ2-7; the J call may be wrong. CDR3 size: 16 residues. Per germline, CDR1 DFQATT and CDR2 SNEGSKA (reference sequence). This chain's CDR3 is CSASGATYLSYNEQYF. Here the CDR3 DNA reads TGCAGTGCTAGCGGGGCCACCTATCTCTCCTACAATGAGCAGTACTTC.

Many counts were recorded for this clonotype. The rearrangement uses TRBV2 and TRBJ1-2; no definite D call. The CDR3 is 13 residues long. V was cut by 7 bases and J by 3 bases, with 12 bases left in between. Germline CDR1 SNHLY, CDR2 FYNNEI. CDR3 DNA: TGTGCCAGCACTAGGCCACTTCACTATGGCTACACCTTC. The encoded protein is CASTRPLHYGYTF.

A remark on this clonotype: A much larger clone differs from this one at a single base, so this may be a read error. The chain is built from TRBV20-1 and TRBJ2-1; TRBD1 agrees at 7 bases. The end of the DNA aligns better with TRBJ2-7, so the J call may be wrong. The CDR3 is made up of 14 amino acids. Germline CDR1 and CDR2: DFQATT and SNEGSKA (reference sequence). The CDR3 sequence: CSAPTGSSYNEQYF. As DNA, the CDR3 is TGCAGTGCTCCGACAGGGAGCTCCTACAATGAGCAGTACTTC.

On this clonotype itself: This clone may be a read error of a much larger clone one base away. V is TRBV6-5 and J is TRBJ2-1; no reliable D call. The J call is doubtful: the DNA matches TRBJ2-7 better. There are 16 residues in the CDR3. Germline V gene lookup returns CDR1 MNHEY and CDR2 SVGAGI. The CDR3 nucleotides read TGTGCCAGCAGTCCCCTTTTCGAAAGCTCCTACAATGAGCAGTACTTC. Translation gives CASSPLFESSYNEQYF.

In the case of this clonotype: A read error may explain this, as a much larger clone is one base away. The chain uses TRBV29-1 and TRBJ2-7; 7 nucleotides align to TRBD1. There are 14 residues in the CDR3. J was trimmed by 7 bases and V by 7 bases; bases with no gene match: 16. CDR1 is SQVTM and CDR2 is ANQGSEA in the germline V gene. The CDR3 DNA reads TGCAGCGCGATGGACAGGATGGTCTACAATGAGCAGTACTTC. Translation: CSAMDRMVYNEQYF.

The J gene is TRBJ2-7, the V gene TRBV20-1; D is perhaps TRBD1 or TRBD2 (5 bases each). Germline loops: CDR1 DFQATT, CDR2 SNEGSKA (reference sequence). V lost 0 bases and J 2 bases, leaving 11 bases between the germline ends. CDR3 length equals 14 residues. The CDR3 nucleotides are TGCAGTGCTAGAGAACAGGAGGAGGCCTACGAGCAGTACTTC. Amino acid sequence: CSAREQEEAYEQYF.

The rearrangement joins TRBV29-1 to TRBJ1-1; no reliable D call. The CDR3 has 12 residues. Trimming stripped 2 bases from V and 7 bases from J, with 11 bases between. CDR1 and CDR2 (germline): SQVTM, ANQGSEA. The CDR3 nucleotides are TGCAGCGTTGAACTGGACCCGAGTGAAGCTTTCTTT. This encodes CSVELDPSEAFF.

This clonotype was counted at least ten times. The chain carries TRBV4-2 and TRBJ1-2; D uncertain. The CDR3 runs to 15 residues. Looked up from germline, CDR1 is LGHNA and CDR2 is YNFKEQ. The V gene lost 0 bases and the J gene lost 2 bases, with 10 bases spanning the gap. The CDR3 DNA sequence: TGTGCCAGCAGCCAAGACAGAAACCAAAACTATGGCTACACCTTC. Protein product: CASSQDRNQNYGYTF.

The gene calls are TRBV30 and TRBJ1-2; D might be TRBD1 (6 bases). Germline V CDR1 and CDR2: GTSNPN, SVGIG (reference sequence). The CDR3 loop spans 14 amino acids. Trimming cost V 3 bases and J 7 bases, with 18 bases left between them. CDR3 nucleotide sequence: TGTGCCTGGAGCCAACAGGGTGCAGAGGGTGGCTACACCTTC. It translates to CAWSQQGAEGGYTF.

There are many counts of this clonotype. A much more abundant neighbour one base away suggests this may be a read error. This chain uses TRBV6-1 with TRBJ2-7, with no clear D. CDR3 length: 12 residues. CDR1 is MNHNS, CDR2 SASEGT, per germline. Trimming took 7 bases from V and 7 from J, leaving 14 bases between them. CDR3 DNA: TGTGCCAGCAAGCAAATATACAATGAGCAGTACTTC. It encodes CASKQIYNEQYF.

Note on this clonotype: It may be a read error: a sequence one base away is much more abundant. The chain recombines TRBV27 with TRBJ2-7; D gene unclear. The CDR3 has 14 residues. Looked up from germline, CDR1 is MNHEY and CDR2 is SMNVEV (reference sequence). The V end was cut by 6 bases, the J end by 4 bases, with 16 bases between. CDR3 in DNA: TGTGCCAGCAGACGGAGACGAGCCTCTTACGAGCAGTACTTC. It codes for CASRRRRASYEQYF.

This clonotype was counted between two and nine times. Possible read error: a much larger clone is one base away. The CDR3 nucleotides are TGTACCAGCAGCGTTGGGGCGCAAGAGACCCAGTACTTC. It specifies CTSSVGAQETQYF. The chain uses TRBV28 and TRBJ2-5, with D possibly being TRBD1 (5 bases). CDR1 is MDHEN and CDR2 is SYDVKM in the germline V gene. CDR3 length: 13 residues.

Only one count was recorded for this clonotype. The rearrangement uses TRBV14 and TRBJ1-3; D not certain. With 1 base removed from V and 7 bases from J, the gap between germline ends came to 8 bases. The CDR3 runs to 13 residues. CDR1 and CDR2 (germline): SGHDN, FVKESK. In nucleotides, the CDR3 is TGTGCCAGCAGCCAAGTCGGACGGAACACCATATATTTT. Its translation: CASSQVGRNTIYF.